This T cell receptor (beta chain) was identified in a study of CD8 T cells in Susac syndrome. Study-wide context: Within the group of sequenced Susac syndrome patients, roughly 6 had active disease and about 8 were in remission.

The study sequenced TCR beta in blood CD8+ and CD4+ T cells. RNA in amounts of about 0.5 to 1 ug was reverse transcribed with random hexamers. TCRdb passed the immunoSEQ multiplex PCR reads through MiXCR, listing each CDR3 protein once. The repertoire holds around 200,000 distinct CDR3 sequences, nearly 97% seen once, with 0.098% in the top ten. With 1 base removed from V and 4 bases from J, the gap between germline ends came to 10 bases. Germline-derived CDR1 and CDR2 are LNHNV and YYDKDF (reference sequence). The CDR3 runs to 14 residues. This clonotype showed up just once. The source is a human donor with Susac syndrome. The sequenced material came from CD4+ T cells from PBMCs. This chain connects TRBV15 to TRBJ1-2, with D possibly TRBD1 on 6 matching bases. CDR3 coding DNA: TGTGCCACCAGCAGAGGAAGGGGGGGCTATGGCTACACCTTC. Translated, it gives CATSRGRGGYGYTF.